These 12 T cell receptor beta chains share one sample of origin, sequenced in a study of cytomegalovirus exposure and HLA in healthy donors. Vbeta (60) and Jbeta (13) primers were used in the PCR. This table comes from immunoSEQ multiplex PCR, and its TCRdb copy is limited to in-frame clones, with some not included. The repertoire includes around 110,000 clones, around two thirds of them detected once, and over 8.5% sits in the top ten. Specimen: PBMCs. The receptors were sampled from a woman in her forties in good health and CMV-seropositive.

The gene calls are TRBV29-1 and TRBJ2-1; 7 positions match TRBD1. J was trimmed by 6 bases and V by 5 bases; bases with no gene match: 13. Germline CDR1 SQVTM, CDR2 ANQGSEA. CDR3 length equals 15 residues. The CDR3 region has the DNA TGCAGCGTTAGAGAAGAACAGGGGCCTTTCAATGAGCAGTTCTTC. It yields the protein CSVREEQGPFNEQFF.

The chain's CDR3 is CASSLWRGGAYSVGTGELFF. In nucleotides, the CDR3 is TGTGCCAGCAGTTTATGGAGGGGGGGAGCGTATTCTGTGGGCACCGGGGAGCTGTTTTTT. The chain has TRBV28 and TRBJ2-2; D is perhaps TRBD2 (7 bases). Germline V gene lookup returns CDR1 MDHEN and CDR2 SYDVKM. The CDR3 covers 20 residues. V was cut by 0 bases and J by 4 bases, with 24 bases left in between.

V usage is TRBV29-1 and J usage is TRBJ2-1, with D perhaps matching TRBD2 (6 bases). This CDR3 region has 11 residues. The germline V gene encodes CDR1 SQVTM and CDR2 ANQGSEA. The CDR3 DNA sequence: TGCAGTTATCTTCGGAGGGGTGAGCAGTTCTTC. This codes for CSYLRRGEQFF.

Points on this clone: Different DNA sequences within this sample yield the same CDR3. This chain joins TRBV28 and TRBJ1-1; D is perhaps TRBD1 (6 bases). The V and J ends lost 3 bases and 10 bases respectively, with 12 bases between them. The CDR3 runs 12 residues. CDR1 MDHEN and CDR2 SYDVKM come from the germline V gene. The DNA for the CDR3 is TGTGCCAGCAGTTTTTCGGGACAAAGAGCTTTCTTT. It specifies CASSFSGQRAFF.

This sequence joins TRBV10-3 and TRBJ2-5; D ambiguous. The CDR3 runs to 17 residues. The V end lost 0 bases, the J end lost 2 bases, and 16 bases lay between the germline ends. Germline loops: CDR1 ENHRY, CDR2 SYGVKD. The CDR3: CAISESLGILQQETQYF. CDR3 bases: TGTGCCATCAGTGAGTCTTTGGGCATTCTACAGCAAGAGACCCAGTACTTC.

The rearrangement joins TRBV4-3 to TRBJ2-7; 9 bases are shared with TRBD1. The CDR3 extends over 14 amino acids. CDR1 is LGHNA and CDR2 is YSLEER in the germline V gene. V gave up 5 bases and J gave up 1 base; unmatched junction bases: 3. In nucleotides, the CDR3 is TGCGCCAGCAGCTTAGGACAGGGGTCCTACGAGCAGTACTTC. Its translation is CASSLGQGSYEQYF.

The V and J genes are TRBV6-5 and TRBJ2-7, with 8 bases fitting TRBD1. The CDR3 runs to 16 residues. V gave up 2 bases and J gave up 2 bases; unmatched junction bases: 8. CDR1 MNHEY and CDR2 SVGAGI come from the germline V gene. CDR3 sequence reads: CASSYQGTGGAYEQYF. CDR3 in DNA: TGTGCCAGCAGTTACCAGGGGACAGGCGGGGCCTACGAGCAGTACTTC.

In regard to this clone: The sample holds other DNA sequences that translate to the same CDR3. The genes are TRBV27 and TRBJ2-7; TRBD2 agrees at 12 bases. Germline V gene lookup returns CDR1 MNHEY and CDR2 SMNVEV (reference sequence). The CDR3 spans 15 residues. With V trimmed by 6 bases and J by 4 bases, 7 bases remained unmatched. CDR3 in amino acids: CASRSGLAGLYEQYF. Here the CDR3 DNA reads TGTGCCAGCAGATCTGGACTAGCGGGATTATACGAGCAGTACTTC.

This sequence joins TRBV5-1 and TRBJ1-1; the match to TRBD1 covers 7 bases. The CDR3 runs 17 residues. V trimming: 3 bases; J trimming: 3 bases; junction bases outside the gene matches: 14. Germline V gives CDR1 SGHRS, CDR2 YFSETQ. CDR3 in DNA: TGCGCCAGCAGCTCACAGGGCCTCAGGGGGGCGGACACTGAAGCTTTCTTT. Translation: CASSSQGLRGADTEAFF.

The chain combines TRBV19 with TRBJ1-1; D is unclear. The germline V gene has CDR1 LNHDA and CDR2 SQIVND (reference sequence). V was cut by 5 bases and J by 1 base, with 14 bases left in between. This CDR3 has 15 amino acids. In DNA, the CDR3 is TGTGCCAGTAGTGGCGTAAGTGAGGGGAACACTGAAGCTTTCTTT. Translation: CASSGVSEGNTEAFF.

The V and J genes are TRBV11-2 and TRBJ2-1, with D possibly matching TRBD1 (5 bases). V was shortened by 0 bases and J by 8 bases, with 26 bases between the two germline ends. The CDR3 covers 19 residues. Germline V gene sequence: CDR1 SGHAT, CDR2 FQNNGV. The CDR3 coding sequence is TGTGCCAGCAGCTTAGATGTTTTGGCAGGGCACCCTTCCTGGGATGAGCAGTTCTTC. It specifies CASSLDVLAGHPSWDEQFF.

DNA of the CDR3: TGTGCCAGCAGCCCCGAGAGCCTGAACACCGGGGAGCTGTTTTTT. This encodes CASSPESLNTGELFF. This chain connects TRBV2 to TRBJ2-2; D unclear. Germline-derived CDR1 and CDR2 are SNHLY and FYNNEI. The CDR3 consists of 15 residues. The V and J ends lost 6 bases and 1 base respectively, with 12 bases between them.